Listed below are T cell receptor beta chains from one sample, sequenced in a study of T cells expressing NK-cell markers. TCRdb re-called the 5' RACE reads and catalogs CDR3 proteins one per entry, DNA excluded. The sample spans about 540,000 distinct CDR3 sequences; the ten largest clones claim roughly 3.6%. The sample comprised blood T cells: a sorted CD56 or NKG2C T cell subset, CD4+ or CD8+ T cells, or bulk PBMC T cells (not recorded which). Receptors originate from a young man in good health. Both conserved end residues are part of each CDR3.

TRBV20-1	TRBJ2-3	CSASRNLLAGVLDTQYF
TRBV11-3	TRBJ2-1	CASSKGLADDNEQFF
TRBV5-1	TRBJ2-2	CASSPPAVPVGGELFF
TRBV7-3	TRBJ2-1	CASSLTVGSSPPFF
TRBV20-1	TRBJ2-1	CSAREGGRVERGQFF
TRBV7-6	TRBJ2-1	CASSLAPPSSYNEQFF
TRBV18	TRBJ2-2	CASSPRLAGTNTGELFF
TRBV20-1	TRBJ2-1	CSAKVAGASSYNEQFF
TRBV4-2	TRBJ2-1	CASSQVLKTYNEQFF
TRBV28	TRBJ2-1	CASRLSGDHNEQFF
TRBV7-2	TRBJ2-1	CASRSGYRDEQFF
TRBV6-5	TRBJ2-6	CASSLTGGRSGANVLTF
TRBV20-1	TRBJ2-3	CSVASGAPDTQYF
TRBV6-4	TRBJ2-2	CASSAISPANTGELFF
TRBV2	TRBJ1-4	CASSDTAGAEKLFF
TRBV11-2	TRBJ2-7	CASSLVRTVYEQYF
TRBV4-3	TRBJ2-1	CASSQAPGQGGGSYNEQFF
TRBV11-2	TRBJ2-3	CASSFLAKRDTQYF
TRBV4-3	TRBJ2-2	CASSQAGGGVIFRTGELFF
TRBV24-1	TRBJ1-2	CATSDLDGNYGYTF
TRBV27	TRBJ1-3	CASRRSGDSSGNTIYF
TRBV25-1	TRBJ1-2	CASSVTENYGYTF
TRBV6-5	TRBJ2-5	CASSYSGTPDPYQETQYF
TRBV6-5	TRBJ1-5	CASSYQIDRVQPQHF
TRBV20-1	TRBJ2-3	CSAKGRESTDTQYF
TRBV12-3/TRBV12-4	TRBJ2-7	CASSLSAGVTYEQYF
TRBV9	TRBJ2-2	CASSARTTGELFF
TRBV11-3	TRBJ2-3	CASSPTRSGKGTDTQYF
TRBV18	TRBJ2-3	CASSPVPGQGTDTQYF
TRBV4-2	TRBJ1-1	CASSQGDGGDTEAFF
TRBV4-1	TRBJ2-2	CASSQERASGELFF
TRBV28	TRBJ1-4	CASSPPGTGGEKLFF
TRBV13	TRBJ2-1	CASSLIGTSVEQFF
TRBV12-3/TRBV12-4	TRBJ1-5	CASTPRGPNQPQHF
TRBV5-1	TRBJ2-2	CASSLHRTGELFF
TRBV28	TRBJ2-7	CASSRTSGRAYEQYF
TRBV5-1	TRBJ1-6	CASSPGREGAPLHF
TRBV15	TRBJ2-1	CATSVEGSSYNEQFF
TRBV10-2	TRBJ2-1	CASSAQRDTYNEQFF
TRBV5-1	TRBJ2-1	CASSPGPHRGAGEPHNEQFF
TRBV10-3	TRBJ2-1	CAIWDDSSYNEQFF
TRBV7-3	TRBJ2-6	CASSHHGLPGANVLTF
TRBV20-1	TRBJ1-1	CSARRPTVNTEAFF